This TCR beta chain was found in a study of identical twins (TCRdb year 2016). Background on the whole study: To test whether fetal clonotypes persist, this study deep-sequenced TCR alpha and beta repertoires from monozygotic twins, from unrelated adults of various ages, and from cord blood. To rule out contamination, the twin experiments were replicated at different times with different library preparation protocols. Points the paper makes about the study in general: Excess twin sharing in beta out-of-frame sequences was weaker because fewer shared sequences lowered the signal-to-noise ratio. Zero-insertion analyses could be partly confounded by invariant T cells such as MAIT and iNKT, though diverse VJ usage argued against such confounding for most clonotypes. Because the same donors could not be followed over many years, the conclusions depended on cross-sectional statistical analysis. Out-of-frame TCR alpha sharing in monozygotic twins was systematically underestimated by recombination models, whereas sharing between unrelated individuals was in agreement with the recombination models. Abundant cord blood beta clonotypes carried fewer insertions; young adult naive repertoires showed a weaker similar trend, while memory repertoires showed none. Compared with coincidental sharing between unrelated individuals, out-of-frame TCR alpha sequences shared between twins showed an excess of sequences with low generation probability.

Libraries were prepared through 5' RACE. Sequencing took place on an Illumina HiSeq 2000. Template switching introduced a universal primer binding site; the final cDNA contained a unique molecular identifier, enabling accurate counting of TCR cDNA molecules. First-strand cDNA for TCR alpha and beta chains was synthesized from specific primers in the conserved constant-segment region. To control for contamination, each cDNA library was double barcoded with a SMART-Mk sample barcode plus Illumina barcodes. TruSeq adapter sequences along with Illumina sample barcodes were introduced in two successive PCR steps. The Illumina HiSeq platform was used with custom primers to sequence TCR alpha and beta cDNA libraries. The paper's data handling went like this. Unique molecular identifiers were extracted from raw reads with MiGEC, and CDR3 positions were determined with MiXCR. For each individual, recombination models were inferred using an EM algorithm with the repgenHMM and IGoR tools. The analysis of shared clonotypes was done with the tcR package in R, with sharing normalized by the product of cloneset sizes. To study raw recombination free of thymic and clonal selection effects, out-of-frame nonproductive sequences were analyzed. The public reads were reprocessed in TCRdb via fastp at Q25 and MiXCR, keeping in-frame beta chains. Entries that share a CDR3 protein sequence are merged under the most common genes and DNA. The authors' filters were not applied to this entry. Recorded for this sample are some 900,000 distinct CDR3 sequences; 9% to 15% of them occurred a single time. The top ten clones comprise around 1.5% of the sample.

All donors were healthy Caucasians. Three pairs of female monozygotic twins, all aged roughly 18 to 30 years, made up the twin cohort. Peripheral blood mononuclear cells were used as the source from which RNA for TCR libraries was isolated. This clonotype was detected a few times. The target of this receptor is not known. Base quality data are lacking; no much larger clone is found one base away. The V end loses 3 bases and the J end loses 7 bases, and a stretch of 6 bases separates them. The CDR3 starts with the cysteine, ends with the phenylalanine, and has 10 residues. The DNA shown is the 30-base CDR3, in frame from base 1. CDR1 and CDR2 are drawn from the germline V gene (reference sequence): DFQATT, SNEGSKA. This sample also appeared in a second study, on yellow fever vaccine responses in identical twins. That second report states: The authors reported that the T cell response to vaccination in identical twins appeared partly convergent and partly personalized. In identical twins, the study followed T cell clones that responded to the vaccine with precision.

The specimen sequenced was PBMCs. This TCR was recovered from a woman aged 18 to 35 in good health. The chain uses TRBV20-1 and TRBJ1-2; the D gene identity is not certain. CDR3 sequence: CSASLRGYTF. In nucleotides, the sequence is TGCAGTGCTAGTCTCCGTGGCTACACCTTC.